One sample yielded the 5 T cell receptor beta chains listed below, sequenced in a study of graft-versus-host responses after intestinal transplantation. The repertoire was sequenced with immunoSEQ multiplex PCR; TCRdb's copy has only in-frame clones and lacks some. This table holds 9,000 to 10,000 clones, 25% to 30% found once. The specimen comprised alloreactive CD4+ T cells from a mixed lymphocyte reaction culture, sampled before intestinal transplant. Subset specified: CFSE-low proliferating T cells sorted from approximately six-day pre-transplant mixed lymphocyte reaction (GvH or HvG direction). Every receptor here comes from a human patient who received an intestinal transplant.

This clone showed up just a few times. The rearrangement links TRBV7-3 to TRBJ2-1; 13 bases are a match to TRBD2. The CDR3 contains 18 residues. Looked up from germline, CDR1 is SGHTA and CDR2 is FQGTGA. Losses at the gene ends were 5 bases for V and 0 bases for J; bases not matched to a gene: 7. This CDR3 is CASSPTSGGASSYNEQFF. The CDR3 coding sequence is TGTGCCAGCAGCCCCACTAGCGGGGGGGCTAGCTCCTACAATGAGCAGTTCTTC.

The chain carries TRBV4-1 and TRBJ1-2, with 8 nucleotides matching TRBD1. Germline-derived CDR1 and CDR2 are MGHRA and YSYEKL. This CDR3 region has 16 residues. J gave up 9 bases and V 1 base, and 13 bases lay outside the gene matches. CDR3 in amino acids: CASSQVLSRGLWSYTF. CDR3 nucleotides: TGCGCCAGCAGCCAAGTTTTGTCCAGGGGGCTGTGGAGCTACACCTTC.

This clone was seen only once. CDR3 amino acids: CASSWDRGNTIYF. Written as DNA, the CDR3 is TGTGCCAGCAGTTGGGACAGGGGAAACACCATATATTTT. The chain couples TRBV6-5 to TRBJ1-3, with 8 nucleotides matching TRBD1. V gave up 4 bases and J gave up 4 bases; unmatched junction bases: 0. The germline V gene has CDR1 MNHEY and CDR2 SVGAGI. CDR3 length equals 13 residues.

The chain couples TRBV6-5 to TRBJ2-7, with TRBD2 as a possible D gene (6 bases). The CDR3 loop spans 13 amino acids. CDR1 and CDR2 from the germline V gene are MNHEY and SVGAGI. Trimming cost V 2 bases and J 6 bases, with 11 bases left between them. CDR3: CASSYLAGLEQYF. DNA of the CDR3: TGTGCCAGCAGTTACCTCGCGGGGCTCGAGCAGTACTTC.

The chain joins TRBV2 to TRBJ2-7, with D uncertain. Germline V CDR1 and CDR2: SNHLY, FYNNEI. The germline V and J ends were trimmed by 7 bases and 1 base, with 17 bases remaining between them. The CDR3 loop spans 15 amino acids. CDR3 in amino acids: CASKSEAYESYEQYF. CDR3 bases: TGTGCCAGCAAGAGCGAGGCCTACGAGTCCTACGAGCAGTACTTC.